The clone carrying this T cell receptor (beta chain) was counted at least ten times. The record originates from a study of molecular identifiers for immune sequencing clone quantification. Study overall: Naive CD8 RNA (roughly 20,000 or 100,000 cells) was divided into five aliquots, with four sequenced.

One entry per CDR3 protein, called by TCRdb with MiXCR from the PCR reads. Of some 590,000 distinct CDR3 sequences in the sample, around 25% were seen once. With 2 bases removed from V and 2 bases from J, the gap between germline ends came to 9 bases. Germline V gives CDR1 SEHNR, CDR2 FQNEAQ (reference sequence). CDR3 length: 14 amino acids. V usage is TRBV7-9 and J usage is TRBJ1-1; D perhaps matches TRBD1 (5 bases). This clonotype originated in a human donor in good health. Some libraries in this study had Jurkat cell RNA spiked in. Sequenced material: naive CD8+ T cells from blood, with Jurkat cell RNA spiked in. Subset in this sample: FACS-sorted CD8+CD4-CCR7+CD45RA+ naive T cells. CDR3 in DNA: TGTGCCAGCAGCTTAATCGACAGAAACACTGAAGCTTTCTTT. Residues: CASSLIDRNTEAFF. Full variable domain (rest looked up from reference TRBV7-9 and TRBJ1-1): DTGVSQNPRHKITKRGQNVTFRCDPISEHNRLYWYRQTLGQGPEFLTYFQNEAQLEKSRLLSDRFSAERPKGSFSTLEIQRTEQGDSAMYLCASSLIDRNTEAFFGQGTRLTVV.